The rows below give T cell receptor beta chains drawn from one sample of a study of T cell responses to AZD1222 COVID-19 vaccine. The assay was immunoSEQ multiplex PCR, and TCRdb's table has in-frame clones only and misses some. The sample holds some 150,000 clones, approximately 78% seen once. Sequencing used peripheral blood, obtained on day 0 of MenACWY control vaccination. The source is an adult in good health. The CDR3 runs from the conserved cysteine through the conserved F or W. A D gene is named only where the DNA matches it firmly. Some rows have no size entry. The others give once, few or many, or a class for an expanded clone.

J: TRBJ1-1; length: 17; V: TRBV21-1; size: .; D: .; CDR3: CASSKKLIQIRVSEAFF; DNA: TGTGCCAGCAGCAAAAAGCTCATTCAGATCCGCGTATCTGAAGCTTTCTTT
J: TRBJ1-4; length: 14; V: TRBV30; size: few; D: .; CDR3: CAWTLRGSNEKLFF; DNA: TGTGCCTGGACTCTCCGCGGCTCTAATGAAAAACTGTTTTTT
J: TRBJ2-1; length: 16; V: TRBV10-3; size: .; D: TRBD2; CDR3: CAISESASGGVNEQFF; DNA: TGTGCCATCAGTGAGTCTGCTAGCGGGGGGGTTAATGAGCAGTTCTTC
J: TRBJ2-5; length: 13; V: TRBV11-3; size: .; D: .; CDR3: CASSSGVAATQYF; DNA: TGTGCCAGCAGCTCAGGGGTAGCTGCGACCCAGTACTTC
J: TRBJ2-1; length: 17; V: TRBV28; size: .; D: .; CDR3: CASSLGAGPSSYNEQFF; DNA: TGTGCCAGCAGTTTAGGGGCGGGGCCGAGCTCCTACAATGAGCAGTTCTTC
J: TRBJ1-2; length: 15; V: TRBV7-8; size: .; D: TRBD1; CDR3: CASSPDRGIGYGYTF; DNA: TGTGCCAGCAGCCCCGACAGGGGGATAGGGTATGGCTACACCTTC
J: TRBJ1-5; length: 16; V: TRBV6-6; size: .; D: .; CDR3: CASSHRRDFSNQPQHF; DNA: TGTGCCAGCAGTCACCGACGGGATTTTAGCAATCAGCCCCAGCATTTT
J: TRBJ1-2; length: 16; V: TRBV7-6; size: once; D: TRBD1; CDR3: CASSPLTGADSYGYTF; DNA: TGTGCCAGCAGCCCATTAACAGGGGCGGACTCCTATGGCTACACCTTC
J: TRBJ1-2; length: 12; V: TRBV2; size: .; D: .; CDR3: CASRRGQYGYTF; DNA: TGTGCCAGCAGGAGGGGTCAGTATGGCTACACCTTC
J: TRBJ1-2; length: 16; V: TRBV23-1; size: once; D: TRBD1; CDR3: CASSRTRGQILRGYTF; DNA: TGCGCCAGCAGTCGTACCCGGGGACAGATCCTCAGGGGCTACACCTTC
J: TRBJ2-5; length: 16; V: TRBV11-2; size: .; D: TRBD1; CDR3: CASRQGQGKRWETQYF; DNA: TGTGCCAGCAGACAGGGACAGGGCAAACGGTGGGAGACCCAGTACTTC
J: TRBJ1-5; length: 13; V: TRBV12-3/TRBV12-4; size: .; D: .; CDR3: CASSLKDNQPQHF; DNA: TGTGCCAGCAGTTTAAAAGACAATCAGCCCCAGCATTTT
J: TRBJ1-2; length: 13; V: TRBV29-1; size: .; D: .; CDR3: CSVGGGSSYGYTF; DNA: TGCAGCGTCGGGGGGGGTTCGAGCTATGGCTACACCTTC
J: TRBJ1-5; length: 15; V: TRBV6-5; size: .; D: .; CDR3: CASSYSGLGDQPQHF; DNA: TGTGCCAGCAGTTACTCGGGGTTAGGGGATCAGCCCCAGCATTTT
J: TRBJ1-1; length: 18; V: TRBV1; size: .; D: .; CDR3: CTSSQVKNGTPANTEAFF; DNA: TGCACCAGCAGCCAAGTAAAAAATGGCACCCCGGCGAACACTGAAGCTTTCTTT
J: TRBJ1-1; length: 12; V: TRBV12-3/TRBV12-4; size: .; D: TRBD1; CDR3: CASSTGGPEAFF; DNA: TGTGCCAGCAGTACAGGGGGCCCTGAAGCTTTCTTT
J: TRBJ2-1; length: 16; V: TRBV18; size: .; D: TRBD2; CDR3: CASSPQRGGSYNEQFF; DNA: TGTGCCAGCTCACCCCAGCGGGGGGGATCCTACAATGAGCAGTTCTTC
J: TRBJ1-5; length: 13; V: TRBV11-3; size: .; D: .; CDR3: CASILGGYQPQHF; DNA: TGTGCCAGCATTCTAGGGGGTTATCAGCCCCAGCATTTT
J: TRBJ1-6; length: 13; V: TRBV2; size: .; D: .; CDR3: CASRVSYNSPLHF; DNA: TGTGCCAGTAGGGTCTCCTATAATTCACCCCTCCACTTT
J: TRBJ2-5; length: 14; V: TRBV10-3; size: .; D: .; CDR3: CAISDGLAKRTQYF; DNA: TGTGCCATCAGTGATGGGCTAGCCAAGCGGACCCAGTACTTC
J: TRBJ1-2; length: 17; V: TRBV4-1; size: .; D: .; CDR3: CASSQPRTEPLNYGYTF; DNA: TGCGCCAGCAGCCAGCCTAGGACCGAGCCCCTTAACTATGGCTACACCTTC
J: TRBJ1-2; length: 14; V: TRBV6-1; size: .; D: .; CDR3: CASSEMGYLGGYTF; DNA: TGTGCCAGCAGTGAAATGGGCTATTTGGGGGGCTACACCTTC
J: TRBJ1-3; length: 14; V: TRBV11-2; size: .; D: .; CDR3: CASSPHGRTNTIYF; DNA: TGTGCCAGCAGCCCCCACGGGCGAACGAACACCATATATTTT
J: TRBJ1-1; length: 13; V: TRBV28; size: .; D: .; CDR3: CASSSGPGTEAFF; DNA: TGTGCCAGCAGTTCCGGACCGGGAACTGAAGCTTTCTTT
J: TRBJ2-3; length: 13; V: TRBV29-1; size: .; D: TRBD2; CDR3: CSAGGAGTDTQYF; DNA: TGCAGCGCCGGGGGGGCCGGCACAGATACGCAGTATTTT
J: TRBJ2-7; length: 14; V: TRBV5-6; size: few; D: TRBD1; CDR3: CASSLGQGFYEQYF; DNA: TGTGCCAGCAGCCTGGGACAGGGTTTCTACGAGCAGTACTTC
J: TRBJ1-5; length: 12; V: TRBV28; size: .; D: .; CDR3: CASSFYSQPQHF; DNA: TGTGCCAGCAGTTTCTACAGTCAGCCCCAGCATTTT
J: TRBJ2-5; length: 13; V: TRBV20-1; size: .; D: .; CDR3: CSASRDTQETQYF; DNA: TGCAGTGCTAGTAGGGACACCCAAGAGACCCAGTACTTC
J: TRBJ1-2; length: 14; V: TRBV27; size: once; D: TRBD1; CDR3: CASSEQQGARGYTF; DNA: TGTGCCAGCAGTGAACAACAGGGGGCGCGGGGCTACACCTTC
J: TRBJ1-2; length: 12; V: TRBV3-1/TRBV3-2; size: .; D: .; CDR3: CASSPRNGGYTF; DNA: TGTGCCAGCAGCCCTCGGAACGGAGGCTACACCTTC
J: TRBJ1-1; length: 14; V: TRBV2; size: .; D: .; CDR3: CASSARGVNTEAFF; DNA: TGTGCCAGCAGTGCTAGGGGGGTGAACACTGAAGCTTTCTTT
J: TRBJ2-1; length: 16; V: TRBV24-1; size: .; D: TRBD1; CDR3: CATSDPGQGTYNEQFF; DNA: TGTGCCACCAGTGACCCTGGACAGGGAACCTACAATGAGCAGTTCTTC
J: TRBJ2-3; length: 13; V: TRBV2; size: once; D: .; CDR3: CASKPGAADTQYF; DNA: TGTGCCAGCAAGCCAGGGGCGGCAGATACGCAGTATTTT
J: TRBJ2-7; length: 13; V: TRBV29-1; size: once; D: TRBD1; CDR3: CSVGTGSSHEQYF; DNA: TGCAGCGTAGGGACAGGGAGTTCCCACGAGCAGTACTTC
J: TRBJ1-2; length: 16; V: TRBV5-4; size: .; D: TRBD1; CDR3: CASSLDWDRDEYGYTF; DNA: TGTGCCAGCAGCTTGGACTGGGACAGGGACGAATATGGCTACACCTTC
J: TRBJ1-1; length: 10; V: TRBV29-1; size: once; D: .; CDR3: CRAAGVEAFF; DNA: TGCCGGGCAGCGGGGGTTGAAGCTTTCTTT
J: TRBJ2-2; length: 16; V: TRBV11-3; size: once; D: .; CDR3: CASSSRGGRGTGELFF; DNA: TGTGCCAGCAGCTCCCGCGGCGGGCGGGGCACCGGGGAGCTGTTTTTT
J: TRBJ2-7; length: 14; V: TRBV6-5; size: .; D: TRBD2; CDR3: CASRASGDPYEQYF; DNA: TGTGCCAGCAGAGCTAGCGGGGACCCCTACGAGCAGTACTTC
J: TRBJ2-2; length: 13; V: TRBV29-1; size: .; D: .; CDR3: CSVIQSNTGELFF; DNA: TGCAGCGTTATACAGTCGAACACCGGGGAGCTGTTTTTT